The T cell receptor (beta chain) under discussion was sequenced for a study of T cells in Graves' hyperthyroidism and ophthalmopathy. Amplified TCR beta CDR3 regions derived from RNA transcripts. The TCR CDR3 was amplified in a first-round RT-PCR using the HTBI primer set. TCRdb re-analysed the multiplex PCR reads in MiXCR, keeping a single row per CDR3 protein. The sample comprises 75,000 to 100,000 distinct CDR3 sequences, roughly 40% of which are singletons, and more than 8.5% rests with the top ten. This CDR3 contains 14 residues. Trimming cost V 0 bases and J 4 bases, with 10 bases left between them. Germline V gives CDR1 WSHSY, CDR2 SAAADI.

The clonotype comes from a young woman with Graves' hyperthyroidism. Sample: peripheral blood or thyroid tissue (not recorded which). The chain is built from TRBV10-2 and TRBJ2-7; possibly TRBD1 for D (6 bases). This CDR3 reads CASSESTGFYEQYF. CDR3 bases: TGCGCCAGCAGTGAGTCAACAGGGTTTTACGAGCAGTACTTC.